The clone carrying this T cell receptor (beta chain) occurred many times. As yet, its antigen is unknown. For Graves' hyperthyroidism to be stable, ophthalmopathy could not progress within 18 months. These data originate in a study of T cells in Graves' hyperthyroidism and ophthalmopathy. From RNA transcripts, TCR beta CDR3 regions were amplified. RT-PCR in the first round (using the HTBI primer set) targeted the TCR CDR3. Via MiXCR, TCRdb re-called the multiplex PCR reads, giving one row per CDR3 protein. The data hold approximately 590,000 distinct CDR3 sequences, with 40% to 55% observed a single time. Study-wide points: For ophthalmopathy, model prediction preceded onset by a median 6.5 months.

CDR1 and CDR2 (germline): SGHTA, FQGNSA. J lost 5 bases, V lost 4 bases, and 5 bases had no gene match. The CDR3 contains 14 residues. This receptor was identified in a young woman with Graves' hyperthyroidism. The V and J genes are TRBV7-2 and TRBJ2-5; 9 bases match TRBD1. Material: peripheral blood or thyroid tissue (not recorded which). The CDR3 loop reads CASSSDRGGETQYF. DNA of the CDR3: TGTGCCAGCAGCTCGGACAGGGGCGGGGAGACCCAGTACTTC. The complete variable domain, with remaining parts taken from reference TRBV7-2 and TRBJ2-5, reads GAGVSQSPSNKVTEKGKDVELRCDPISGHTALYWYRQSLGQGLEFLIYFQGNSAPDKSGLPSDRFSAERTGGSVSTLTIQRTQQEDSAVYLCASSSDRGGETQYFGPGTRLLVL.